The clone carrying this T cell receptor (beta chain) showed up just once. Its target is unknown. Generated by immunoSEQ multiplex PCR, the TCRdb table keeps only in-frame clones and is missing some. The table has some 98,000 clones, 70% to 85% seen once. This sample is part of a study of OX40 agonist ivuxolimab in advanced cancers. Study-wide findings and caveats: Nonresponders included some who also had low normalized T-cell clonal expansion.

Trimming at V came to 4 bases and at J to 7 bases, leaving 5 bases not matched to a gene. CDR1 and CDR2 (germline): SGHAT, FQNNGV. The CDR3 spans 14 residues. The chain joins TRBV11-2 to TRBJ2-1, with TRBD2 identical over 9 bases. The sample consisted of CD4+ or CD8+ T cells sorted from blood, taken in a trial of the OX40 agonist ivuxolimab. The clonotype was recovered from an adult with an advanced solid tumor such as melanoma, head and neck, liver or kidney cancer. CDR3 in DNA: TGTGCCAGCAGCTCCCTTAGCGGGAGAAATGAGCAGTTCTTC. Its translation is CASSSLSGRNEQFF.